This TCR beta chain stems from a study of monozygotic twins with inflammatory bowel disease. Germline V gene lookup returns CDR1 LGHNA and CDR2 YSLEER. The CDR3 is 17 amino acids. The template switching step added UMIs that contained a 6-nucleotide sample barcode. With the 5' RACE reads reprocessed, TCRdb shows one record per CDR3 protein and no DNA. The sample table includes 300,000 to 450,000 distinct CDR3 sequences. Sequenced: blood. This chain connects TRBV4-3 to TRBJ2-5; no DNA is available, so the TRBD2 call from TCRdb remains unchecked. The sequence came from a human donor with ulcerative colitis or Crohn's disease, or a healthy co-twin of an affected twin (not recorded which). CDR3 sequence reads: CASSQGLAGGSGETQYF.